Below, one TCR beta chain is given with its context. The junction departs from the called germline gene at one end, perhaps through a read error. These data come from a study of T cells in Graves' hyperthyroidism and ophthalmopathy. TCR beta CDR3 regions were amplified from RNA transcripts. The TCR CDR3 first-round RT-PCR relied on the HTBI primer set. Via MiXCR, TCRdb re-called the multiplex PCR reads, giving one row per CDR3 protein. The sample contains about 540,000 distinct CDR3 sequences, about 45% of which appear only once. The CDR3 consists of 13 residues. From germline, CDR1 is KGHDR and CDR2 SFDVKD.

This sequence originates from a woman between 18 and 29 years old with Graves' hyperthyroidism. Sequenced material: peripheral blood or thyroid tissue (not recorded which). The rearrangement uses TRBV24-1 and TRBJ2-5; D gene ambiguous. This CDR3 reads CASSSSVGETQYF. The CDR3 coding sequence is TGTGCCAGCAGTTCCTCGGTCGGCGAGACCCAGTACTTC.